One and the same sample provided the 9 T cell receptor beta chains below, sequenced in a study of blood T cell repertoires in COVID-19. Generated by immunoSEQ multiplex PCR, the TCRdb table keeps only in-frame clones and is missing some. The table has around 70,000 clones, roughly 82% seen once. Input material: peripheral blood. These receptors all stem from a woman aged 55-69 years with acute or convalescent COVID-19.

This clone appeared a few times. The chain carries TRBV5-6 and TRBJ1-2, with 11 positions matching TRBD1. Germline values: CDR1 SGHDT, CDR2 YYEEEE. Trimming took 2 bases from V and 0 from J; bases not matched to a gene: 6. This CDR3 region has 17 residues. CDR3 region: CASSFPGQGASNYGYTF. The CDR3, as DNA: TGTGCCAGCAGCTTTCCTGGACAGGGGGCGTCTAACTATGGCTACACCTTC.

This clone has a single count. The rearrangement joins TRBV19 to TRBJ1-5, with D unclear. The CDR3 is made up of 16 amino acids. The germline V gene encodes CDR1 LNHDA and CDR2 SQIVND (reference sequence). Trimming cost V 9 bases and J 4 bases, with 22 bases left between them. CDR3 loop: CASHPGGGRRNQPQHF. CDR3 nucleotide sequence: TGTGCCAGCCATCCCGGCGGAGGGAGGAGAAATCAGCCCCAGCATTTT.

The chain is built from TRBV5-1 and TRBJ2-3; 7 positions agree with TRBD2. There are 12 residues in the CDR3. J was trimmed by 4 bases and V by 8 bases; bases with no gene match: 4. Germline-derived CDR1 and CDR2 are SGHRS and YFSETQ. The CDR3 sequence: CASREEADTQYF. The CDR3 bases are TGCGCCAGTCGGGAGGAAGCAGATACGCAGTATTTT.

The chain employs TRBV18 and TRBJ1-2; 8 bases line up with TRBD1. J gave up 5 bases and V 6 bases, and 11 bases lay outside the gene matches. Germline CDR1 reads KGHSH; CDR2 reads LQKENI. CDR3 length: 15 residues. CDR3 loop: CASSLKPQGAYGYTF. CDR3 bases: TGTGCCAGCTCGCTAAAACCCCAGGGGGCGTATGGCTACACCTTC. Drawing the rest from reference TRBV18 and TRBJ1-2, the complete variable domain is NAGVMQNPRHLVRRRGQEARLRCSPMKGHSHVYWYRQLPEEGLKFMVYLQKENIIDESGMPKERFSAEFPKEGPSILRIQQVVRGDSAAYFCASSLKPQGAYGYTFGSGTRLTVV.

The CDR3 loop is CASSQGLAGGPDTQYF. CDR3 nucleotides: TGTGCCAGCAGCCAGGGACTAGCGGGAGGACCAGATACGCAGTATTTT. The gene calls are TRBV11-3 and TRBJ2-3; 15 bases match TRBD2. Germline V CDR1 and CDR2: SGHNT, YENEEA. The CDR3 contains 16 residues. Trimming cost V 5 bases and J 4 bases; bases outside gene matches: 4.

The chain has TRBV28 and TRBJ1-2, with 9 bases lining up with TRBD1. The CDR3 spans 14 residues. The ends lost 6 bases at V and 2 bases at J; junction bases unmatched: 4. Germline CDR1 and CDR2: MDHEN and SYDVKM. In DNA, the CDR3 is TGTGCCAGCAGACGGACAGGGGTGAACTATGGCTACACCTTC. It codes for CASRRTGVNYGYTF.

The rearrangement links TRBV18 to TRBJ2-1, with 7 positions matching TRBD2. Germline lookup yields CDR1 KGHSH and CDR2 LQKENI. The V gene end was trimmed by 5 bases and the J gene end by 2 bases; junction bases not matched to a gene: 6. CDR3 length equals 15 residues. DNA for the CDR3: TGTGCCAGCTCAATTCTAGCGGACGCCTACAATGAGCAGTTCTTC. Protein sequence: CASSILADAYNEQFF.

This clone appeared once. The chain is built from TRBV5-6 and TRBJ1-4, with TRBD1 identical over 8 bases. Germline lookup yields CDR1 SGHDT and CDR2 YYEEEE. J was trimmed by 8 bases and V by 4 bases; bases with no gene match: 16. CDR3 length equals 17 residues. This CDR3 reads CASSRTGISDRGEKLFF. CDR3 in DNA: TGTGCCAGCAGCCGGACCGGGATATCCGACAGGGGAGAAAAACTGTTTTTT.

The chain combines TRBV7-6 with TRBJ2-7; no definite D call. V was trimmed by 2 bases and J by 7 bases, leaving 12 bases between them. Germline values: CDR1 SGHVS, CDR2 FNYEAQ. CDR3 length: 13 amino acids. CDR3 DNA: TGTGCCAGCAGCTTAACGGTCTTCAAGGAGCAGTACTTC. Translating it yields CASSLTVFKEQYF.